The text below deals with one T cell receptor (beta chain). Its antigen remains unidentified. The data originate from a study of OX40 agonist ivuxolimab in advanced cancers. On the study more broadly: Eligibility admitted prior anti-PD-1, anti-PD-L1 or anti-CTLA-4 therapy; around 41% had some. Partial response was recorded in three patients: one hepatocellular carcinoma and two cutaneous melanoma cases. General observations from the study: The study observed clonal expansion of CD4+ and CD8+ blood T cells by week 6 at 0.1 to 3.0 mg/kg.

Looked up from germline, CDR1 is SGDLS and CDR2 is YYNGEE. V gave up 3 bases and J gave up 6 bases; unmatched junction bases: 3. The CDR3 sequence is 14 residues long. This table comes from immunoSEQ multiplex PCR, and its TCRdb copy is limited to in-frame clones, with some not included. The table shows 80,000 or so clones, with around 86% occurring only once. The TCR sequence derives from an adult with an advanced solid tumor such as melanoma, head and neck, liver or kidney cancer. The material was CD4+ or CD8+ T cells sorted from blood, obtained in a trial of the OX40 agonist ivuxolimab. This chain links TRBV9 with TRBJ2-2; 9 bases line up with TRBD1. The CDR3 coding sequence is TGTGCCAGCAGCGCTAGACAGGGGGCCGGGGAGCTGTTTTTT. Its protein product is CASSARQGAGELFF. Full variable domain (rest looked up from reference TRBV9 and TRBJ2-2): DSGVTQTPKHLITATGQRVTLRCSPRSGDLSVYWYQQSLDQGLQFLIQYYNGEERAKGNILERFSAQQFPDLHSELNLSSLELGDSALYFCASSARQGAGELFFGEGSRLTVL.